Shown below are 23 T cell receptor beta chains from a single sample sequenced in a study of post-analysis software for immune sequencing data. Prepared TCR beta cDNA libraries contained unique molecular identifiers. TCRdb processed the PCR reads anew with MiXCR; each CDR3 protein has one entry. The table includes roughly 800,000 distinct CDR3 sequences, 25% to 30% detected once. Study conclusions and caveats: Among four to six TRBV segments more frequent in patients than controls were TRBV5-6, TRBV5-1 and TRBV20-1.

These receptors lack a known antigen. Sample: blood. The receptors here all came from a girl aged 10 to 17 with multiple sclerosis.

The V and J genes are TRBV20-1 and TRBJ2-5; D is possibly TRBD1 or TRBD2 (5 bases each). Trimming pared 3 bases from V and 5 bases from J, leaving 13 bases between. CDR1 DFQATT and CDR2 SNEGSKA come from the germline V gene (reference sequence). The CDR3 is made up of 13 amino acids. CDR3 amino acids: CSARLWDRETQYF. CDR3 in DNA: TGCAGTGCTAGGTTGTGGGACCGCGAGACCCAGTACTTC.

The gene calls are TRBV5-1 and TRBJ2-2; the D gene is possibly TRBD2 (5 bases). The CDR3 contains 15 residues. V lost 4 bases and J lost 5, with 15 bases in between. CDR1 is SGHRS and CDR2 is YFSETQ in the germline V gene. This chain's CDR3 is CASSLRSGETGELFF. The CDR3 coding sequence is TGCGCCAGCAGCCTAAGGTCCGGGGAGACCGGGGAGCTGTTTTTT.

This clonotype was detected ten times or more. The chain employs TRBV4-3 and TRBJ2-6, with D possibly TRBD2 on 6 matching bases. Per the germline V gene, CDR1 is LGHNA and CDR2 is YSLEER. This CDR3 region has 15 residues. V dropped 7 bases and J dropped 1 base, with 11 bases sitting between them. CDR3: CASTMTRSGANVLTF. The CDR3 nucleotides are TGCGCCAGCACGATGACTAGGTCTGGGGCCAACGTCCTGACTTTC.

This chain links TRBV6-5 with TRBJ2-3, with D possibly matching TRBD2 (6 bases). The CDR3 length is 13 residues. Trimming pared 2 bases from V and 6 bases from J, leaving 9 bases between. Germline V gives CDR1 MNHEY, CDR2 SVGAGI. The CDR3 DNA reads TGTGCCAGCAGTTACGGAGGGGAGGATACGCAGTATTTT. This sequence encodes CASSYGGEDTQYF.

The CDR3 sequence: CATSDFRDRAAHEQFF. DNA for the CDR3: TGTGCCACCAGTGATTTCCGGGACCGGGCTGCCCATGAGCAGTTCTTC. The genes are TRBV24-1 and TRBJ2-1; D is tentatively TRBD1 or TRBD2 (5 bases each). The CDR3 consists of 16 residues. Germline V CDR1 and CDR2: KGHDR, SFDVKD. The V and J ends lost 1 base and 8 bases respectively, with 17 bases between them.

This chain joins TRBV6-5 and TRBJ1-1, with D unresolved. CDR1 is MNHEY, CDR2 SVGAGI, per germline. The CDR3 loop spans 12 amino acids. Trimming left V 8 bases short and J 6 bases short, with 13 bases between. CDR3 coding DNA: TGTGCCAGCGCCCCTGGAGGGTCTGAAGCTTTCTTT. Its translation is CASAPGGSEAFF.

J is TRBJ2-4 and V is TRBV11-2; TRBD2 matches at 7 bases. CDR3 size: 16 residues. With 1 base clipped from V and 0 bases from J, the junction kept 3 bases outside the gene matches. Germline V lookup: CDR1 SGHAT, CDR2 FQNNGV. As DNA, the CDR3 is TGTGCCAGCAGCTTAGTAGCGGGCGGAGCCAAAAACATTCAGTACTTC. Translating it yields CASSLVAGGAKNIQYF.

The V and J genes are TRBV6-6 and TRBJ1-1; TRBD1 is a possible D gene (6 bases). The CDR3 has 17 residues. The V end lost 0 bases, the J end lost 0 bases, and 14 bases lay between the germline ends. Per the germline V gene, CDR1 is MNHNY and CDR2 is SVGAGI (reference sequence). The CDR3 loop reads CASSYSNHGQMNTEAFF. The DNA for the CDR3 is TGTGCCAGCAGTTACTCTAATCACGGACAGATGAACACTGAAGCTTTCTTT.

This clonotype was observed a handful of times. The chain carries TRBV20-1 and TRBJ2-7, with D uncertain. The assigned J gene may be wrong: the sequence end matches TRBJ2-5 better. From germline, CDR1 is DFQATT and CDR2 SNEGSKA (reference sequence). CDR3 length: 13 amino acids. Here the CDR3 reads CSAEEGWEETQYF. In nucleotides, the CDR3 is TGCAGTGCTGAGGAAGGGTGGGAAGAGACCCAGTACTTC.

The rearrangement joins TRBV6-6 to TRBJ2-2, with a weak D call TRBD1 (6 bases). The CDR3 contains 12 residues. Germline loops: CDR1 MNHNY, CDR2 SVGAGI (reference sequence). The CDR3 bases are TGTGGAAACAGGGCCGGCACCGGGGAGCTGTTTTTT. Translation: CGNRAGTGELFF.

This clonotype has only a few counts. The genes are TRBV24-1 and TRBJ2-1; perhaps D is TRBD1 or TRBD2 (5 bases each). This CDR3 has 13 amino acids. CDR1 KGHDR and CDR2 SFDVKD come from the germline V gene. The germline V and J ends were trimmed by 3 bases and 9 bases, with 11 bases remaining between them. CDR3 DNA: TGTGCCACCAGTGATCTCGGGACGGCTGAGCAGTTCTTC. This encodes CATSDLGTAEQFF.

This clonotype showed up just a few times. The CDR3 here is CASTFGSSYEQYF. The CDR3 DNA reads TGTGCCAGCACCTTCGGGAGTAGCTACGAGCAGTACTTC. J is TRBJ2-7 and V is TRBV28; a weak D match, TRBD2 (6 bases). The V and J ends lost 7 bases and 3 bases respectively, with 13 bases between them. The germline V gene has CDR1 MDHEN and CDR2 SYDVKM. This CDR3 is built from 13 residues.

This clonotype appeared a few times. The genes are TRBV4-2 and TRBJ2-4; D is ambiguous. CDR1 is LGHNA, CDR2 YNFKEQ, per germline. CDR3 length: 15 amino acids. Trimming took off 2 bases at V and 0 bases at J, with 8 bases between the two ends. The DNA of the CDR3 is TGTGCCAGCAGCCAAAGTACGGTAGCCAAAAACATTCAGTACTTC. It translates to CASSQSTVAKNIQYF.

Written as DNA, the CDR3 is TGTGCCAGCAGCTTAGACCGGACAGGGGCCACAGATACGCAGTATTTT. It translates to CASSLDRTGATDTQYF. The rearrangement joins TRBV13 to TRBJ2-3; 9 nucleotides line up with TRBD1. With 1 base clipped from V and 2 bases from J, the junction kept 4 bases outside the gene matches. The CDR3 runs 16 residues. CDR1 is PRHDT and CDR2 is FYEKMQ in the germline V gene (reference sequence).

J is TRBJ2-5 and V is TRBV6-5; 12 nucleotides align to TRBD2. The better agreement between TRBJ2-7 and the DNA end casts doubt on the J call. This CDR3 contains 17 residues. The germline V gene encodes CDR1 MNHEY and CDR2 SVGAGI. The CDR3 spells CASSYLPRLAGGDEQYF. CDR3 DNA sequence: TGTGCCAGCAGTTACTTGCCCCGGCTAGCGGGAGGGGACGAGCAGTACTTC.

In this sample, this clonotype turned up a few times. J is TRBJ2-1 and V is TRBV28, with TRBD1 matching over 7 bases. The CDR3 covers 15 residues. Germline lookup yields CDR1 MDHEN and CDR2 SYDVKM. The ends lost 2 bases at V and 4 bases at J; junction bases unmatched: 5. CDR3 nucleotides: TGTGCCAGCAGTTTAGGGGACAGTATTTACAATGAGCAGTTCTTC. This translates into CASSLGDSIYNEQFF.

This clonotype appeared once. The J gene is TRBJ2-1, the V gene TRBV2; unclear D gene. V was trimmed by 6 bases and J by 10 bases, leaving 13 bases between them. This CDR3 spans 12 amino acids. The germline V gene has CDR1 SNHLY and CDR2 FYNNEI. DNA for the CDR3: TGTGCCAGCAGGGTGGAGCGACGGGAGCAGTTCTTC. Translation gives CASRVERREQFF.

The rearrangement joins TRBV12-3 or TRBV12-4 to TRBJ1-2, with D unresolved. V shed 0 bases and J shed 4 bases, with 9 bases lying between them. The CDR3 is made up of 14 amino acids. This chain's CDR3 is CASSLAPAGYGYTF. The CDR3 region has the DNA TGTGCCAGCAGTTTAGCCCCGGCAGGCTATGGCTACACCTTC.

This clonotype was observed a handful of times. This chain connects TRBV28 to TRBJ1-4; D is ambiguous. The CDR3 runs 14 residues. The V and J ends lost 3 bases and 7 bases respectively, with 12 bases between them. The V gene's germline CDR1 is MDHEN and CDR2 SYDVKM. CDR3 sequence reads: CASSLRAAREKLFF. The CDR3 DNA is TGTGCCAGCAGTTTGAGGGCTGCTCGTGAAAAACTGTTTTTT. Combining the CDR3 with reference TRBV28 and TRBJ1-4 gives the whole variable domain DVKVTQSSRYLVKRTGEKVFLECVQDMDHENMFWYRQDPGLGLRLIYFSYDVKMKEKGDIPEGYSVSREKKERFSLILESASTNQTSMYLCASSLRAAREKLFFGSGTQLSVL.

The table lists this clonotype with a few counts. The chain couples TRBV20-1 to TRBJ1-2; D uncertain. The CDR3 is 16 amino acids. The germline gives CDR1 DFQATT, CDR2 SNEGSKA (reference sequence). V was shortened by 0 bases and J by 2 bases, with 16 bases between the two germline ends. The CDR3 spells CSARDPASSANYGYTF. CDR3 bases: TGCAGTGCTAGAGATCCCGCATCCTCGGCCAACTATGGCTACACCTTC.

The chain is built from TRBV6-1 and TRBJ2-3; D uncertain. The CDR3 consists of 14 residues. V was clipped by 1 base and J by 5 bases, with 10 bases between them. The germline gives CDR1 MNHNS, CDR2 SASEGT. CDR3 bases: TGTGCCAGCAGTGAAGTCGCCGAAGTAGATACGCAGTATTTT. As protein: CASSEVAEVDTQYF.

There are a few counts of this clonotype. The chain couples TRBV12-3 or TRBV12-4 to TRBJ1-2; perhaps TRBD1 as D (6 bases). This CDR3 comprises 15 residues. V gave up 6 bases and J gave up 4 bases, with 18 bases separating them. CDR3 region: CASSPTGSVGYGYTF. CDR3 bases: TGTGCCAGCAGCCCTACAGGGTCTGTCGGCTATGGCTACACCTTC.

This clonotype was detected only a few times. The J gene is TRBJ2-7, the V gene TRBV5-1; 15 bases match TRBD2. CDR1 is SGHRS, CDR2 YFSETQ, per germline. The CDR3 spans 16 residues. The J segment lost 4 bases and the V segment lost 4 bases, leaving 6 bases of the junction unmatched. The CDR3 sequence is CASSRGTSGRSYEQYF. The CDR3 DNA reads TGCGCCAGCAGCCGAGGGACTAGCGGGAGGAGTTACGAGCAGTACTTC. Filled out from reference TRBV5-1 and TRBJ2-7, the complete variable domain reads KAGVTQTPRYLIKTRGQQVTLSCSPISGHRSVSWYQQTPGQGLQFLFEYFSETQRNKGNFPGRFSGRQFSNSRSEMNVSTLELGDSALYLCASSRGTSGRSYEQYFGPGTRLTVT.